This T cell receptor (beta chain) emerged from a study of human T cells and chemical hapten exposure listed by TCRdb under 2021. About the full investigation: For sensitization, 2% DPC in acetone was applied to a roughly 2 cm by roughly 2 cm area of upper inner arm skin. Throughout the study period of roughly 24 weeks, patients also received therapeutic DPC doses to the scalp every week. Patch tests used Finn chambers with 0.01% DPC on the upper back, scored after 6 days by International Contact Dermatitis Research Group standards. Most of the patients in the cohort were female, and the cohort covered alopecia areata with under or over 50% scalp involvement, alopecia totalis and alopecia universalis. Libraries were pooled for sequencing, and per-sample TCR yields varied mainly because of small differences in library volumes within the pool. In alopecia patients, the study followed how the peripheral blood TCR repertoire changed in vivo over primary and secondary sensitization to diphenylcyclopropenone (DPC), a hapten. Blood was sampled from patients pre-sensitization (week 0) and at 2, 6 and about 24 weeks after DPC sensitization. Twenty-nine alopecia patients gave blood for TCR sequencing at one to four time points (pre-sensitization, 2, 6 and 24 weeks). Study-wide conclusions, independent of this receptor: A positive correlation was found between the number of PT1 expanded TCRs and patch test score, with significance reached at thresholds 8, 16 and 32 but not 4. DPC sensitization did not change the number of TCRs with a frequency above 1 in 1000, and there was no evidence of changes in global repertoire structure. Repeated subsampling changed both the strength of the expansion versus patch-test correlation and the threshold at which that correlation became significant. Because every patient had alopecia, a presumed autoimmune disease, the patients' immune response might differ from that of healthy individuals. Expanded TCRs formed significantly more large CDR3 similarity clusters than pre-sensitization or healthy control sets, consistent with antigen-driven responses.

As concerns this clonotype: Its antigen has not been determined. No per-base quality is available; no much larger clone lies one base away.

The time point label here, explained by the study, means: patch test 1, 2 weeks after DPC sensitization. This specimen's treatment or condition label, interpreted: therapeutic diphenylcyclopropenone sensitization with weekly scalp DPC. At each patch-test visit, blood was drawn before the patch test was applied. Eligible patients were aged 18 to 70, diagnosed with alopecia, deemed suitable for DPC therapy, and excluded if pregnant. Total RNA was isolated from unfractionated whole blood collected in Tempus Blood RNA tubes. The germline V gene encodes CDR1 SGHRS and CDR2 YFSETQ. The junction shows trimming of 4 bases on V and 2 bases on J, plus 12 bases between the germline ends. Its CDR3 holds 15 amino acids, cysteine through phenylalanine. Of all the DNA, just the CDR3 is kept, 45 bases in frame from base 1. Libraries were prepared through RACE. Sequencer: NextSeq 500. Library preparation attached unique molecular identifiers to individual cDNA molecules for quantitative, reproducible TCR counting. For every blood RNA sample, sequencing covered both the TCR alpha and TCR beta chains. For the original study's pipeline: The median number of TCRs per sample was roughly 98,000, ranging from about 20,000 to 700,000. V, J and CDR3 annotation of the TCR reads was carried out using the Decombinator software suite. For PS versus PT1 abundance plots, all samples were subsampled to the same number of TCRs (28,000). TCRs were defined as expanded if absent before sensitization and observed at least eight times at the 2-week time point. The public reads were reprocessed in TCRdb via fastp at Q25 and MiXCR, keeping in-frame beta chains. Every CDR3 protein is listed once, alongside the most common genes and DNA of its rows. TCRdb's processing, not the study's, gives the V and J calls here. The sample table shows 70,000 to 80,000 distinct CDR3 sequences, and around 30% are seen once. The ten top clones hold roughly 10% of the sample.

The receptor was isolated from a man aged 35 to 55 with alopecia areata. Some clones in this sample may be carry-over from other donors' samples. Recombination linked TRBV5-1 to TRBJ2-2; the best D guess is TRBD2, with 6 bases matching. This sample comprised whole blood, obtained in connection with sensitization to the hapten diphenylcyclopropenone (DPC). The DNA reads TGCGCCAGCAGCCGGCGGGGAGATAACACCGGGGAGCTGTTTTTT. It encodes CASSRRGDNTGELFF.